This TCR beta chain was captured by sequencing in a study of PD-1 blockade in classical Hodgkin lymphoma. V trimming: 4 bases; J trimming: 3 bases; junction bases outside the gene matches: 6. CDR3 length: 14 amino acids. Per the germline V gene, CDR1 is MGHDK and CDR2 is SYGVNS. Assay used: immunoSEQ multiplex PCR; TCRdb lists only in-frame clones, some missing. The sample has 45,000 to 55,000 clones, 65% to 85% seen once. No patient escaped relapse after autologous stem cell transplantation, and brentuximab vedotin exposure varied. The chain is built from TRBV25-1 and TRBJ2-7; TRBD2 agrees at 7 bases. This TCR was sampled from a human donor with classical Hodgkin lymphoma. The specimen comprised peripheral blood mononuclear cells (PBMCs), sampled at baseline. This CDR3 is CASSARGEGYEQYF. CDR3 nucleotide sequence: TGTGCCAGCAGTGCCCGCGGGGAGGGCTACGAGCAGTACTTC.